The 14 T cell receptor beta chains given below trace back to one sample, sequenced in a study of low-dose radiotherapy and immunotherapy resistance in tumors. First-strand cDNA relied on TRAV- and TRBV-specific primers spanning alpha and beta chains. The authors ran roughly 20 PCR cycles to amplify TCRs with a constant-region primer and V-primer adapter. From the reads, TCRdb called clonotypes with MiXCR, one entry per CDR3 protein. Among some 85,000 distinct CDR3 sequences listed, approximately 20% were seen once. Time point: before trial treatment. This material consisted of PBMCs, taken before treatment. These receptors were collected from a male donor with prostate cancer.

This clonotype was seen many times. The genes are TRBV4-1 and TRBJ2-1; D call uncertain. The CDR3 loop spans 18 amino acids. Germline CDR1 is MGHRA and CDR2 is YSYEKL. V was pared by 5 bases and J by 0 bases, with 20 bases between. Here the CDR3 reads CASSSEPMTESSYNEQFF. Here the CDR3 DNA reads TGCGCCAGCAGCTCAGAACCCATGACGGAAAGCTCCTACAATGAGCAGTTCTTC.

In this sample, this clonotype turned up many times. The chain carries TRBV28 and TRBJ2-1; 12 bases line up with TRBD2. The V and J ends lost 3 bases and 9 bases, in that order; junction bases with no gene match: 3. CDR1 is MDHEN and CDR2 is SYDVKM in the germline V gene. This CDR3 region has 14 residues. CDR3 nucleotide sequence: TGTGCCAGCAGTTTTACTAGCGGGAGGATTGAGCAGTTCTTC. Translating gives CASSFTSGRIEQFF. Filled out from reference TRBV28 and TRBJ2-1, the complete variable domain reads DVKVTQSSRYLVKRTGEKVFLECVQDMDHENMFWYRQDPGLGLRLIYFSYDVKMKEKGDIPEGYSVSREKKERFSLILESASTNQTSMYLCASSFTSGRIEQFFGPGTRLTVL.

In this sample, this clonotype turned up many times. CDR3 sequence: CASSPVTGDPNYGYTF. DNA of the CDR3: TGTGCCAGCTCACCAGTGACAGGGGATCCTAACTATGGCTACACCTTC. V and J are TRBV18 and TRBJ1-2; 8 bases fit TRBD1. Germline V gene sequence: CDR1 KGHSH, CDR2 LQKENI. V shed 2 bases, J shed 0 bases, and the junction held 5 bases outside the gene matches. The CDR3 consists of 16 residues. Filled out from reference TRBV18 and TRBJ1-2, the complete variable domain reads NAGVMQNPRHLVRRRGQEARLRCSPMKGHSHVYWYRQLPEEGLKFMVYLQKENIIDESGMPKERFSAEFPKEGPSILRIQQVVRGDSAAYFCASSPVTGDPNYGYTFGSGTRLTVV.

Only one count was recorded for this clonotype. V is TRBV20-1 and J is TRBJ1-2; D unresolved. Germline V gives CDR1 DFQATT, CDR2 SNEGSKA (reference sequence). The CDR3 covers 13 residues. Trimming took 3 bases from V and 8 from J, leaving 16 bases between them. The CDR3 loop reads CSASSANQRGYTF. CDR3 coding DNA: TGCAGTGCTAGTTCGGCGAACCAAAGGGGCTACACCTTC.

V is TRBV6-2 or TRBV6-3 and J is TRBJ1-5; D is perhaps TRBD1 (6 bases). Germline loops: CDR1 MNHEY, CDR2 SVGEGT. V lost 6 bases and J 5 bases, leaving 17 bases between the germline ends. This CDR3 contains 15 residues. Written as DNA, the CDR3 is TGTGCCAGCAGCGATACACAGGGATTTGATCAGCCCCAGCATTTT. Translation: CASSDTQGFDQPQHF.

This clonotype was observed at least ten times. The chain uses TRBV28 and TRBJ1-5; D is undetermined. Germline V gene data show CDR1 as MDHEN and CDR2 as SYDVKM. V was clipped by 3 bases and J by 0 bases, with 9 bases between them. This CDR3 spans 15 amino acids. CDR3 sequence reads: CASSFLLTSNQPQHF. The CDR3 DNA is TGTGCCAGCAGTTTCCTCCTTACTAGCAATCAGCCCCAGCATTTT.

A remark on this clonotype: This may be a read error: a much more frequent sequence differs by one nucleotide. This rearrangement joins TRBV7-9 to TRBJ2-7, with 11 nucleotides matching TRBD2. Per the germline V gene, CDR1 is SEHNR and CDR2 is FQNEAQ (reference sequence). The CDR3 totals 17 residues. The junction had 18 bases not matched to a gene; V was cut back by 7 bases and J by 7 bases. In DNA, the CDR3 is TGTGCCAGCATGGGACTAGCGGTGTATAGCTCCTACAATGAGCAGTACTTC. It encodes CASMGLAVYSSYNEQYF.

This clonotype was seen many times. This chain connects TRBV3-1 to TRBJ2-5; perhaps TRBD2 as D (5 bases). V lost 4 bases, J lost 4 bases, and 19 bases lay in between. The CDR3 has 16 amino acids. The germline V gene encodes CDR1 LGHDT and CDR2 YNNKEL (reference sequence). Here the CDR3 DNA reads TGTGCCAGCAGCCCCCTTGGAGGACGGCCGACAGAGACCCAGTACTTC. Encoded protein: CASSPLGGRPTETQYF.

This clonotype has ten or more counts. CDR3 region: CSARSWGEETQYF. In DNA form, the CDR3 reads TGCAGTGCTAGAAGTTGGGGGGAAGAGACCCAGTACTTC. The genes are TRBV20-1 and TRBJ2-5; D may be TRBD2 (6 bases). CDR1 is DFQATT, CDR2 SNEGSKA, per germline (reference sequence). Trimming left V 2 bases short and J 3 bases short, with 10 bases between. This CDR3 contains 13 residues.

This clonotype has a count of ten or more. The rearrangement joins TRBV27 to TRBJ2-2, with TRBD1 matching 11 bases. Germline V gene lookup returns CDR1 MNHEY and CDR2 SMNVEV (reference sequence). V lost 5 bases and J lost 6; bases outside the gene matches: 8. The CDR3 has 16 amino acids. In DNA, the CDR3 is TGTGCCAGCAGTCTCCGGGACAGGGGGTATCCCGGGGAGCTGTTTTTT. Translating it yields CASSLRDRGYPGELFF.

A note on this clonotype: A far larger clone is one nucleotide away, so this likely arose from a read error. This chain connects TRBV6-5 to TRBJ1-2; 7 positions agree with TRBD1. CDR3 size: 16 residues. Germline lookup yields CDR1 MNHEY and CDR2 SVGAGI. The junction had 11 bases not matched to a gene; V was cut back by 2 bases and J by 5 bases. CDR3 protein: CASSYGRGTSSYGYTF. CDR3 DNA: TGTGCCAGCAGTTACGGCAGGGGGACGAGTAGTTATGGCTACACCTTC.

The rearrangement uses TRBV12-3 or TRBV12-4 and TRBJ2-1; maybe TRBD2 (6 bases). The CDR3 has 13 residues. Trimming removed 4 bases from V and 9 bases from J, with 13 bases in between. The DNA of the CDR3 is TGTGCCAGCAGTTCCCCCGGGAGAGGTGAGCAGTTCTTC. Translating it yields CASSSPGRGEQFF.

This clonotype was picked up many times. The chain joins TRBV28 to TRBJ1-2; 7 bases are a match to TRBD1. This CDR3 is 15 amino acids long. Trimming removed 4 bases from V and 2 bases from J; junction bases left unmatched: 7. The germline V gene encodes CDR1 MDHEN and CDR2 SYDVKM. The CDR3 sequence is CASSSSGQKNYGYTF. CDR3 in DNA: TGTGCCAGCAGTTCCTCGGGACAGAAAAACTATGGCTACACCTTC.

The chain links TRBV6-5 to TRBJ1-2; the match to TRBD1 covers 10 bases. The CDR3 is 15 amino acids. From germline, CDR1 is MNHEY and CDR2 SVGAGI. V trimming: 5 bases; J trimming: 4 bases; junction bases outside the gene matches: 7. The CDR3 reads CASSQTGQGLYGYTF. For the CDR3, the DNA is TGTGCCAGCAGTCAAACGGGACAGGGGCTCTATGGCTACACCTTC.